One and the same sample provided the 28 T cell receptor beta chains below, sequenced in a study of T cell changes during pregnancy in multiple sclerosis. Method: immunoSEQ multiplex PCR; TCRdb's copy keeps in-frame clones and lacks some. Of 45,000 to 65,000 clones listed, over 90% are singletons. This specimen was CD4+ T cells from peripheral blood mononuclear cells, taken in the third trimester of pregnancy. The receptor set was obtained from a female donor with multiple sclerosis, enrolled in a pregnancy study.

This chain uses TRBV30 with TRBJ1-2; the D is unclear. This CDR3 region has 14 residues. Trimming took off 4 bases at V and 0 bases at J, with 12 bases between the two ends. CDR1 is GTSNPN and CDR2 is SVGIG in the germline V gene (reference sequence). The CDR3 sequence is CAWMYLRANYGYTF. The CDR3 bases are TGTGCCTGGATGTACCTTAGAGCTAACTATGGCTACACCTTC.

CDR3 nucleotide sequence: TGTGCCAGCAGCCCAGTGACAGGGGTGAGTGAAGCTTTCTTT. This translates into CASSPVTGVSEAFF. The chain uses TRBV11-2 and TRBJ1-1; 8 bases fit TRBD1. With V trimmed by 5 bases and J by 7 bases, 9 bases remained unmatched. The CDR3 is 14 residues long. The germline V gene has CDR1 SGHAT and CDR2 FQNNGV.

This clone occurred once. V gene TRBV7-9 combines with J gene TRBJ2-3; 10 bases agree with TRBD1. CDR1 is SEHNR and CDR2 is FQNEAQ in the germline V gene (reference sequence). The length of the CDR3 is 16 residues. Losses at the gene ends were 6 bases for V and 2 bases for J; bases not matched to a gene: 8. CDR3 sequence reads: CASRRDRGFPTDTQYF. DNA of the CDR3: TGTGCCAGCAGACGGGACAGGGGATTCCCCACAGATACGCAGTATTTT.

CDR3 protein: CASSSGGRTEAFF. The CDR3 coding sequence is TGTGCCAGCAGCTCAGGGGGCCGGACTGAAGCTTTCTTT. The gene calls are TRBV7-3 and TRBJ1-1, with TRBD1 identical over 8 bases. Germline CDR1 reads SGHTA; CDR2 reads FQGTGA. The junction had 3 bases not matched to a gene; V was cut back by 4 bases and J by 5 bases. The length of the CDR3 is 13 residues.

The CDR3 spells CASSLRGNEQFF. For the CDR3, the DNA is TGCGCCAGCAGCTTACGAGGCAATGAGCAGTTCTTC. The chain uses TRBV4-1 and TRBJ2-1, with unresolved D. With 5 bases removed from V and 6 bases from J, the gap between germline ends came to 8 bases. Germline loops: CDR1 MGHRA, CDR2 YSYEKL. The CDR3 spans 12 residues.

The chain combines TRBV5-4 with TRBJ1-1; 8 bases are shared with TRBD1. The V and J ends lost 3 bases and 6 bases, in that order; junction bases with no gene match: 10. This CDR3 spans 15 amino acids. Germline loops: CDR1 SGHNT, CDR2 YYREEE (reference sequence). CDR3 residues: CASSSPLGQGSEAFF. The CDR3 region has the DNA TGTGCCAGCAGCTCCCCTTTAGGACAGGGCTCTGAAGCTTTCTTT.

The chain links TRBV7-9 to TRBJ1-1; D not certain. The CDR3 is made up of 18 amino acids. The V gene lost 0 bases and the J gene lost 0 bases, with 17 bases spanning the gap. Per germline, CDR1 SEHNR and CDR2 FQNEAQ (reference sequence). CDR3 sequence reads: CASSLALSSERMNTEAFF. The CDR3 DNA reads TGTGCCAGCAGCTTAGCGCTAAGTTCGGAGAGAATGAACACTGAAGCTTTCTTT.

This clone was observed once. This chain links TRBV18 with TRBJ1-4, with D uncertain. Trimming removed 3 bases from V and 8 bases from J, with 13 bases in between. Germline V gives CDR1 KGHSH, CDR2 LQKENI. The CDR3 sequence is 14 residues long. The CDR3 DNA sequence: TGTGCCAGCTCACCGGTGGTCCAAGAGGAAAAACTGTTTTTT. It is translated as CASSPVVQEEKLFF.

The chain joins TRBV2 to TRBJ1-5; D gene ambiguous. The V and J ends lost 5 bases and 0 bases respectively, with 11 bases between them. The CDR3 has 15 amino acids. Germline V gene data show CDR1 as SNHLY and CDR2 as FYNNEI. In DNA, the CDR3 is TGTGCCAGCAGTTTGGGAGTTTATAGCAATCAGCCCCAGCATTTT. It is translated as CASSLGVYSNQPQHF.

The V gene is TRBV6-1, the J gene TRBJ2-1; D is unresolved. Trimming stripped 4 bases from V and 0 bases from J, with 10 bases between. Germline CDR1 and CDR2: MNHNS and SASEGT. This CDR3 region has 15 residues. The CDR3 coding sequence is TGTGCCAGCAGTGGACCTGCTAGCTCCTACAATGAGCAGTTCTTC. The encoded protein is CASSGPASSYNEQFF.

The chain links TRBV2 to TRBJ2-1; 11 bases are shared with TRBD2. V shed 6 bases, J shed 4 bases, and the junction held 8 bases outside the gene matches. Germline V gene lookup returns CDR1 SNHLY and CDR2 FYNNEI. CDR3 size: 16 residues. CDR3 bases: TGTGCCAGCAGACCCGAACTAGCGGGGGTATACAATGAGCAGTTCTTC. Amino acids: CASRPELAGVYNEQFF.

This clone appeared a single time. The CDR3 region has the DNA TGTGCCAGCAGCCCAAGACATTCCAATGAGCAGTTCTTC. Protein sequence: CASSPRHSNEQFF. This chain joins TRBV5-4 and TRBJ2-1; no clear D gene. The CDR3 spans 13 residues. V was shortened by 4 bases and J by 6 bases, with 11 bases between the two germline ends. The germline V gene has CDR1 SGHNT and CDR2 YYREEE (reference sequence).

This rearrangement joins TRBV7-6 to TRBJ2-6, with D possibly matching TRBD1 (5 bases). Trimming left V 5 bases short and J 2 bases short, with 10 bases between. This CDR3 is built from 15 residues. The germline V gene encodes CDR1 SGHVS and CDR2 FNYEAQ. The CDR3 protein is CASSLQVTGANVLTF. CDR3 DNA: TGTGCCAGCAGCCTACAGGTTACTGGGGCCAACGTCCTGACTTTC. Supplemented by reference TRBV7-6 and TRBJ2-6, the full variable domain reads GAGVSQSPRYKVTKRGQDVALRCDPISGHVSLYWYRQALGQGPEFLTYFNYEAQQDKSGLPNDRFSAERPEGSISTLTIQRTEQRDSAMYRCASSLQVTGANVLTFGAGSRLTVL.

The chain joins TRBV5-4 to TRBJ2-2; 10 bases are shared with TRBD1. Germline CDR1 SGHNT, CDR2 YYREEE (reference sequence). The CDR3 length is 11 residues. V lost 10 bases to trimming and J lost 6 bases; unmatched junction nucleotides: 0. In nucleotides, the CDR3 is TGTGCCGGACAGGGGGCCGGGGAGCTGTTTTTT. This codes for CAGQGAGELFF.

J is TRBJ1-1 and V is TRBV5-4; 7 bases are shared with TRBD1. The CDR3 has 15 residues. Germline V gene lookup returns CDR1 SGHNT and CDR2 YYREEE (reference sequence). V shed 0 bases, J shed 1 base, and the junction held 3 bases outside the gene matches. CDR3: CASSLEGTANTEAFF. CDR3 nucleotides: TGTGCCAGCAGCTTGGAAGGGACAGCGAACACTGAAGCTTTCTTT.

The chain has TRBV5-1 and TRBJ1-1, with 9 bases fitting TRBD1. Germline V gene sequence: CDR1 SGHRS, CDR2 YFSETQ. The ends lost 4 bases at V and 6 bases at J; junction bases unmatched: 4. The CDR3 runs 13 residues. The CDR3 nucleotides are TGCGCCAGCAGCAGGACAGGGGTGGCTGAAGCTTTCTTT. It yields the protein CASSRTGVAEAFF.

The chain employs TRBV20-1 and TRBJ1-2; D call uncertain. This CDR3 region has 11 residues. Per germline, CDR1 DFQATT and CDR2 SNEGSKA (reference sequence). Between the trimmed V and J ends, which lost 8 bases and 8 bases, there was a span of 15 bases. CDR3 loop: CSPRGAGGYTF. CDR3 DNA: TGCAGTCCCCGGGGAGCTGGAGGCTACACCTTC.

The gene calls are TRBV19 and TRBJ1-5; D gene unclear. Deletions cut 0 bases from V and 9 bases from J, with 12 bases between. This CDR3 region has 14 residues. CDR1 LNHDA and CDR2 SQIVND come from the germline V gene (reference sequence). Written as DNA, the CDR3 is TGTGCCAGTAGTATAGAAGAAGGCCTAGGGCCCCAGCATTTT. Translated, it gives CASSIEEGLGPQHF.

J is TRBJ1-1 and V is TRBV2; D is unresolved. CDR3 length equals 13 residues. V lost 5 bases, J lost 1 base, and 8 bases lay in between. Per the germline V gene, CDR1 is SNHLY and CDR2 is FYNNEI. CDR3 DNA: TGTGCCAGCAGTACCTCACAGAACACTGAAGCTTTCTTT. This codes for CASSTSQNTEAFF.

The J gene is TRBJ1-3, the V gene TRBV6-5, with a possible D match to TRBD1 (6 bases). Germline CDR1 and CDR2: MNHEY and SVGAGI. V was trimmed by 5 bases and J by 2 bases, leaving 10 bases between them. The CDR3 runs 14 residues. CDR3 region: CASSHSGAGNTIYF. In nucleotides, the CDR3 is TGTGCCAGCAGTCATTCAGGGGCTGGAAACACCATATATTTT.

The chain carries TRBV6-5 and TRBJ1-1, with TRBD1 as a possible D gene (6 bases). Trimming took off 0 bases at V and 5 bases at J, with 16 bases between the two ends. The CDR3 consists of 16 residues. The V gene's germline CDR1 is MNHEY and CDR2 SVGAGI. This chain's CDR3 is CASSYSVQGPQTEAFF. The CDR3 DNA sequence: TGTGCCAGCAGTTACTCCGTACAGGGCCCCCAGACTGAAGCTTTCTTT.

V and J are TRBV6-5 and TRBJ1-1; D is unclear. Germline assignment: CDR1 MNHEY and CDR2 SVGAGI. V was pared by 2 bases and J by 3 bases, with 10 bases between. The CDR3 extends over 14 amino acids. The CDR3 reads CASSYLNSDTEAFF. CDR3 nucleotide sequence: TGTGCCAGCAGTTACCTAAACTCGGACACTGAAGCTTTCTTT.

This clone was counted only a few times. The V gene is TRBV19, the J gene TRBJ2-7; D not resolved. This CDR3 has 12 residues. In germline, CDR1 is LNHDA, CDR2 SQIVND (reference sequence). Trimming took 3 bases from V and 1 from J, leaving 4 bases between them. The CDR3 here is CASSIGSYEQYF. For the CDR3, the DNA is TGTGCCAGTAGTATCGGTTCCTACGAGCAGTACTTC.

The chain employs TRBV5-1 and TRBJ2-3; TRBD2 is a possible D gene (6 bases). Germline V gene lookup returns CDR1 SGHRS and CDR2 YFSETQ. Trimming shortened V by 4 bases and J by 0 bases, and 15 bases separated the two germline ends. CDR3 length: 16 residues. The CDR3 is CASSPGPLASTDTQYF. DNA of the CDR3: TGCGCCAGCAGCCCGGGTCCACTAGCTAGCACAGATACGCAGTATTTT.

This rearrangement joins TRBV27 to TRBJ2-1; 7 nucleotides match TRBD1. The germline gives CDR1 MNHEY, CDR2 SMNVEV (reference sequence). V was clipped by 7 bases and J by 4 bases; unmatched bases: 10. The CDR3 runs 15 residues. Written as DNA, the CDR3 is TGTGCCAGCAACCTAGGGGGCCCGGTATACAATGAGCAGTTCTTC. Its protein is CASNLGGPVYNEQFF.

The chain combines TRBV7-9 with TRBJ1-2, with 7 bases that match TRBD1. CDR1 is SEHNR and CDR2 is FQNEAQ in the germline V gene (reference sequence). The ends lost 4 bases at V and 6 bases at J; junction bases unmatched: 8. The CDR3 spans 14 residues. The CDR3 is CASSSRTGPNGYTF. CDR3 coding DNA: TGTGCCAGCAGCTCTAGGACAGGACCTAATGGCTACACCTTC.

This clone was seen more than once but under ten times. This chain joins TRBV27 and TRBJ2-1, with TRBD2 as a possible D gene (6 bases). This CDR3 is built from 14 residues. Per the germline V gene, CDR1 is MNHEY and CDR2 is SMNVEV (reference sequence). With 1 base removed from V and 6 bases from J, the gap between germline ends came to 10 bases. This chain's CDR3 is CASSLFVGGNEQFF. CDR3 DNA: TGTGCCAGCAGTTTATTTGTGGGGGGCAATGAGCAGTTCTTC.

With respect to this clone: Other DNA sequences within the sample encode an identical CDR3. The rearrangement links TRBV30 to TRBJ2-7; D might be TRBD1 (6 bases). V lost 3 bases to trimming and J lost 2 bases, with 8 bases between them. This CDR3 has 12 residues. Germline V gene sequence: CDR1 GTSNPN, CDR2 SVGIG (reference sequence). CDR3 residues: CAWSQGPYEQYF. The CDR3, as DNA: TGTGCCTGGAGCCAGGGGCCCTACGAGCAGTACTTC. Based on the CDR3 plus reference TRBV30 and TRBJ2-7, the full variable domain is SQTIHQWPATLVQPVGSPLSLECTVEGTSNPNLYWYRQAAGRGLQLLFYSVGIGQISSEVPQNLSASRPQDRQFILSSKKLLLSDSGFYLCAWSQGPYEQYFGPGTRLTVT.